This entry concerns a single T cell receptor (beta chain). This specimen comes from a study of T cells in localized non-small cell lung cancer. Assay: immunoSEQ multiplex PCR; the TCRdb copy retains only in-frame clones and omits some. The table has around 140,000 clones, 89% seen once. The trim removed 1 base at V and 4 bases at J, leaving 8 bases unmatched. From germline, CDR1 is SGHTA and CDR2 FQGNSA. This CDR3 has 16 amino acids. The specimen was peripheral blood, collected before any cancer treatment. The chain recombines TRBV7-2 with TRBJ2-7; 9 nucleotides agree with TRBD2. The TCR sequence derives from an older female donor with stage I lung adenocarcinoma. CDR3: CASSLVFAGGVYEQYF. In nucleotides, the CDR3 is TGTGCCAGCAGCTTAGTATTTGCGGGAGGGGTTTACGAGCAGTACTTC.